The 16 T cell receptor beta chains given below trace back to one sample, sequenced in a study of identifying expanded T cells in peripheral blood. Libraries were prepared by immunoSEQ multiplex PCR; TCRdb keeps only in-frame clonotypes and omits some of them. The sample holds tens of thousands of clones, less than 90% seen once. Sequences were obtained from blood. These receptors all stem from a person aged 18 to 70 in good health.

The chain links TRBV15 to TRBJ2-5; no clear D gene. Trimming left V 0 bases short and J 4 bases short, with 3 bases between. The germline CDR1 and CDR2 sequences are LNHNV and YYDKDF (reference sequence). The CDR3 has 12 amino acids. CDR3 protein: CATSRETETQYF. Written as DNA, the CDR3 is TGTGCCACCAGCAGAGAGACAGAGACCCAGTACTTC. The variable domain in full, completed from reference TRBV15 and TRBJ2-5, reads DAMVIQNPRYQVTQFGKPVTLSCSQTLNHNVMYWYQQKSSQAPKLLFHYYDKDFNNEADTPDNFQSRRPNTSFCFLDIRSPGLGDTAMYLCATSRETETQYFGPGTRLLVL.

V usage is TRBV4-2 and J usage is TRBJ2-3; 11 bases map to TRBD2. The CDR3 has 16 residues. The V gene end was trimmed by 0 bases and the J gene end by 6 bases; junction bases not matched to a gene: 5. CDR1 and CDR2 from the germline V gene are LGHNA and YNFKEQ. CDR3 in amino acids: CASSQETSGSEDTQYF. CDR3 nucleotides: TGTGCCAGCAGCCAAGAAACTAGCGGGAGTGAGGATACGCAGTATTTT.

The chain couples TRBV29-1 to TRBJ2-2; no definite D call. The V end lost 6 bases, the J end lost 1 base, and 9 bases lay between the germline ends. CDR3 length equals 13 residues. CDR1 is SQVTM, CDR2 ANQGSEA, per germline. The CDR3 is CSVWAVNTGELFF. For the CDR3, the DNA is TGCAGCGTGTGGGCTGTGAACACCGGGGAGCTGTTTTTT.

The CDR3 DNA is TGTGCCAGCAGTGAGATGCGAACTAGCACAGATACGCAGTATTTT. Protein product: CASSEMRTSTDTQYF. The rearrangement uses TRBV6-1 and TRBJ2-3; no reliable D call. The CDR3 consists of 15 residues. The V end was cut by 3 bases, the J end by 0 bases, with 10 bases between. Per germline, CDR1 MNHNS and CDR2 SASEGT.

This chain connects TRBV7-2 to TRBJ1-5; the match to TRBD1 covers 8 bases. Germline CDR1 and CDR2: SGHTA and FQGNSA. This CDR3 is built from 16 residues. Losses at the gene ends were 5 bases for V and 8 bases for J; bases not matched to a gene: 14. The CDR3 loop is CASSQLLWTGYEPQHF. As DNA, the CDR3 is TGTGCCAGCAGCCAATTACTCTGGACAGGGTACGAGCCCCAGCATTTT.

The CDR3 sequence: CASSLPSFWGGNEQFF. CDR3 nucleotide sequence: TGTGCCAGCAGTTTACCCTCCTTCTGGGGTGGGAATGAGCAGTTCTTC. V usage is TRBV28 and J usage is TRBJ2-1; D call uncertain. Trimming removed 2 bases at V and 7 bases at J, with 18 bases between. This CDR3 is 16 amino acids long. Germline CDR1 reads MDHEN; CDR2 reads SYDVKM. The whole variable domain, remainder taken from reference TRBV28 and TRBJ2-1, is DVKVTQSSRYLVKRTGEKVFLECVQDMDHENMFWYRQDPGLGLRLIYFSYDVKMKEKGDIPEGYSVSREKKERFSLILESASTNQTSMYLCASSLPSFWGGNEQFFGPGTRLTVL.

The chain employs TRBV7-2 and TRBJ1-5; 8 positions match TRBD1. Germline lookup yields CDR1 SGHTA and CDR2 FQGNSA. The CDR3 has 11 amino acids. The V gene end was trimmed by 4 bases and the J gene end by 13 bases; junction bases not matched to a gene: 3. For the CDR3, the DNA is TGTGCCAGCAGCTCCGGACAGGGACAGCATTTT. Translated: CASSSGQGQHF.

This clone was picked up many times. The chain recombines TRBV2 with TRBJ1-5; D is ambiguous. The germline V gene encodes CDR1 SNHLY and CDR2 FYNNEI. The CDR3 runs to 15 residues. Trimming took 6 bases from V and 2 from J, leaving 14 bases between them. The CDR3 loop reads CASRNPGRGNQPQHF. The CDR3 nucleotides read TGTGCCAGCAGGAACCCTGGAAGAGGCAATCAGCCCCAGCATTTT.

This chain connects TRBV28 to TRBJ1-5, with D tentatively TRBD1 (5 bases). Germline V lookup: CDR1 MDHEN, CDR2 SYDVKM. The CDR3 runs 13 residues. Between the trimmed V and J ends, which lost 2 bases and 6 bases, there was a span of 8 bases. The CDR3: CASSLGGVQPQHF. The CDR3 DNA reads as TGTGCCAGCAGTTTAGGGGGGGTTCAGCCCCAGCATTTT. Supplemented by reference TRBV28 and TRBJ1-5, the full variable domain reads DVKVTQSSRYLVKRTGEKVFLECVQDMDHENMFWYRQDPGLGLRLIYFSYDVKMKEKGDIPEGYSVSREKKERFSLILESASTNQTSMYLCASSLGGVQPQHFGDGTRLSIL.

The V gene is TRBV10-3, the J gene TRBJ1-1; no reliable D call. The CDR3 contains 11 residues. V was pared by 6 bases and J by 1 base, with 3 bases between. Germline V lookup: CDR1 ENHRY, CDR2 SYGVKD. CDR3 amino acids: CAISKNTEAFF. The CDR3 nucleotides are TGTGCCATCAGCAAGAACACTGAAGCTTTCTTT.

The chain has TRBV19 and TRBJ2-3, with 11 bases identical to TRBD2. The germline gives CDR1 LNHDA, CDR2 SQIVND (reference sequence). V was pared by 7 bases and J by 10 bases, with 10 bases of the junction left unmatched. The CDR3 is 14 residues long. As DNA, the CDR3 is TGTGCCAGTACTCCAGAACTAGCGGGAGTGGCGCAGTATTTT. Translating it yields CASTPELAGVAQYF.

The rearrangement joins TRBV5-4 to TRBJ2-7; tentatively, D is TRBD2 (6 bases). The CDR3 is 14 amino acids. Trimming removed 3 bases from V and 2 bases from J, with 12 bases in between. Germline V gives CDR1 SGHNT, CDR2 YYREEE (reference sequence). In DNA form, the CDR3 reads TGTGCCAGCAGCTCGGGACTGGTGCCCTACGAGCAGTACTTC. It translates to CASSSGLVPYEQYF.

The chain couples TRBV4-1 to TRBJ2-1; D is unresolved. The CDR3 runs to 16 residues. The V gene's germline CDR1 is MGHRA and CDR2 YSYEKL. Trimming removed 1 base at V and 0 bases at J, with 10 bases between. In DNA form, the CDR3 reads TGCGCCAGCAGCCAAGCCCCGGAGAGCTCCTACAATGAGCAGTTCTTC. Encoded protein: CASSQAPESSYNEQFF.

There are a few counts of this clone. This rearrangement joins TRBV7-2 to TRBJ2-7; 10 bases align to TRBD2. The V gene's germline CDR1 is SGHTA and CDR2 FQGNSA. The trim removed 2 bases at V and 3 bases at J, leaving 10 bases unmatched. This CDR3 has 17 residues. The CDR3 DNA is TGTGCCAGCAGCTTAATCTCAGGCATAGCGGGAGGCTACGAGCAGTACTTC. Its protein is CASSLISGIAGGYEQYF.

The rearrangement uses TRBV15 and TRBJ2-3; tentative D call: TRBD1 (5 bases). This CDR3 spans 15 amino acids. The germline CDR1 and CDR2 sequences are LNHNV and YYDKDF (reference sequence). The V end lost 1 base, the J end lost 1 base, and 9 bases lay between the germline ends. This CDR3 is CATSRATTGTDTQYF. For the CDR3, the DNA is TGTGCCACCAGCAGAGCTACGACAGGCACAGATACGCAGTATTTT.

The chain has TRBV7-2 and TRBJ1-2; TRBD1 might be the D (6 bases). With 5 bases removed from V and 6 bases from J, the gap between germline ends came to 16 bases. The CDR3 has 14 residues. Germline CDR1 SGHTA, CDR2 FQGNSA. The CDR3 protein is CASSLRTEYNGYTF. CDR3 DNA: TGTGCCAGCAGCCTCCGGACAGAATACAATGGCTACACCTTC.